Given below is one TCR beta chain in context. The sample comes from a study of cytomegalovirus exposure and HLA in healthy donors. PCR employed 60 Vbeta and 13 Jbeta primers. The assay was immunoSEQ multiplex PCR, and TCRdb's table has in-frame clones only and misses some. The sample has about 210,000 clones, roughly nine tenths seen once. The V and J ends lost 8 bases and 0 bases respectively, with 12 bases between them. The CDR3 is made up of 14 amino acids. The germline V gene has CDR1 SEHNR and CDR2 FQNEAQ (reference sequence). What was sequenced was PBMCs. This sequence was found in a boy younger than 10 in good health and CMV-seronegative. The gene calls are TRBV7-9 and TRBJ2-3; tentatively, D is TRBD1 (5 bases). Here the CDR3 reads CASGQGISTDTQYF. As DNA, the CDR3 is TGTGCCAGCGGACAAGGGATTAGCACAGATACGCAGTATTTT. The full variable domain, completed using reference TRBV7-9 and TRBJ2-3, is DTGVSQNPRHKITKRGQNVTFRCDPISEHNRLYWYRQTLGQGPEFLTYFQNEAQLEKSRLLSDRFSAERPKGSFSTLEIQRTEQGDSAMYLCASGQGISTDTQYFGPGTRLTVL.